This TCR beta chain was documented in a study of cytomegalovirus exposure and HLA in healthy donors. Study as a whole: An earlier analysis found 100 million or so unique TCR beta sequences from approximately 190 million T cells.

A multiplex PCR was run with 60 Vbeta primers and 13 Jbeta primers. Clones were sequenced by immunoSEQ multiplex PCR, and TCRdb holds only the in-frame ones, with some missing. The sample has under 250,000 clones, less than 85% seen once. Details on this clone: Its antigen is currently unknown.

Study results and limitations: Evidence from a later analysis indicated that most CMV-associated TCR beta chains looked HLA-restricted. Sequences of the TCR beta chain were said to predict the HLA-A and HLA-B alleles of most subjects accurately. Reported results showed that the classifier diagnosed cytomegalovirus status with high specificity and sensitivity.

CDR3 length equals 12 residues. The V end lost 0 bases, the J end lost 10 bases, and 9 bases lay between the germline ends. Germline assignment: CDR1 SGHVS and CDR2 FQNEAQ. The receptor was isolated from a man between 18 and 29 years old in good health and CMV-seronegative. The sample was PBMCs. This chain uses TRBV7-8 with TRBJ2-5, with D maybe TRBD1 (6 bases). Here the CDR3 reads CASSLATGGQYF. In DNA form, the CDR3 reads TGTGCCAGCAGCTTAGCGACAGGCGGCCAGTACTTC.